Listed below are T cell receptor beta chains from one sample, sequenced in a study of OX40 agonist ivuxolimab in advanced cancers. Repertoires were generated with immunoSEQ multiplex PCR, while TCRdb's copy carries only in-frame clones and drops some. The table includes 11,000 to 15,000 clones, roughly 92% detected once. Here the sequenced sample was CD4+ or CD8+ T cells sorted from blood, taken in a trial of the OX40 agonist ivuxolimab. The origin of the receptors is an adult with an advanced solid tumor such as melanoma, head and neck, liver or kidney cancer. Each CDR3 is given with its conserved first and last residue. D genes are given only for firm matches. The size field is filled for only some rows; it gives once, few, many or a size class.

v_gene	j_gene	d_gene	abundance	CDR3nt	CDR3aa
TRBV7-9	TRBJ1-2	.	.	TGTGCCAGCAGCCCCTCGACGGGAAACTATGGCTACACCTTC	CASSPSTGNYGYTF
TRBV29-1	TRBJ1-1	.	.	TGCAGCGTTGAGGGTGAAGCTTTCTTT	CSVEGEAFF
TRBV6-5	TRBJ1-5	TRBD1	.	TGTGCCAGCAGTTACTCGGTGGACAGGGGTCAGCCCCAGCATTTT	CASSYSVDRGQPQHF
TRBV2	TRBJ2-7	TRBD1	.	TGTGCCACCAAAGAGGCACAGGGGGCGATATACGAGCAGTACTTC	CATKEAQGAIYEQYF
TRBV27	TRBJ2-7	TRBD1	once	TGTGCCAGCAGTCCGACAGGGGTGGTAGACGAGCAGTACTTC	CASSPTGVVDEQYF
TRBV18	TRBJ1-2	TRBD1	.	TGTGCCAGCTCACCACCACGACAGGGGATGGACTATGGCTACACCTTC	CASSPPRQGMDYGYTF
TRBV7-9	TRBJ2-7	.	.	TGTGCCAGCAGCGAGGGGATTTCTTTCTACGAGCAGTACTTC	CASSEGISFYEQYF
TRBV4-3	TRBJ2-7	.	.	TGCGCCAGCAGCCAAGATATGGGGTGGCAAAGACGCGAGCAGTACTTC	CASSQDMGWQRREQYF
TRBV7-9	TRBJ2-2	TRBD2	.	TGTGCCAGCAGCACGATTCTAGCGGGGGAAAACACCGGGGAGCTGTTTTTT	CASSTILAGENTGELFF
TRBV15	TRBJ1-1	.	.	TGTGCCACCAGCAGAGTCGGCACAGGAACTGAAGCTTTCTTT	CATSRVGTGTEAFF
TRBV6-5	TRBJ1-1	.	.	TGTGCCAGCAGTTACTCGTTGTCAGGGAGTGAAGCTTTCTTT	CASSYSLSGSEAFF
TRBV2	TRBJ2-1	.	.	TGTGCCAGCAGCGAAGGTTCCCATTACAATGAGCAGTTCTTC	CASSEGSHYNEQFF
TRBV7-9	TRBJ2-7	TRBD1	.	TGTGCCAGCACTAATTACAGGGGGCCCAAGTATGAGCAGTACTTC	CASTNYRGPKYEQYF
TRBV27	TRBJ1-1	.	.	TGTGCCAGCAGTTTATACGCCGGGACACCTCAGAACACTGAAGCTTTCTTT	CASSLYAGTPQNTEAFF
TRBV9	TRBJ2-5	TRBD1	.	TGTGCCAGCAGCCCTGGGACAGGGGGGTTCGGAGAGACCCAGTACTTC	CASSPGTGGFGETQYF
TRBV7-6	TRBJ1-1	.	.	TGTGCCAGCAGCTCCCTAGACACTGAAGCTTTCTTT	CASSSLDTEAFF
TRBV7-3	TRBJ2-5	.	.	TGTGCCAGCAGCTTAACAGGGACCCAAGAGACCCAGTACTTC	CASSLTGTQETQYF
TRBV28	TRBJ1-1	.	.	TGTGCCAGCAGTTTAAGCATCGAACAGCAGAACACTGAAGCTTTCTTT	CASSLSIEQQNTEAFF
TRBV14	TRBJ2-3	.	.	TGTGCCAGCAGCCAAGATTGGGATACGCAGTATTTT	CASSQDWDTQYF
TRBV7-9	TRBJ2-1	.	few	TGTGCCAGCAGATTAGGGGACAATGAGATCTTC	CASRLGDNEIF
TRBV4-1	TRBJ1-2	.	.	TGCGCCAGCAGCCAAGAGACGGGGACCTACTATGGCTACACCTTC	CASSQETGTYYGYTF
TRBV14	TRBJ2-1	TRBD1	.	TGTGCCAGCAGCCAAGATCCGGGGACAGGGAGTAGGTACAATGAGCAGTTCTTC	CASSQDPGTGSRYNEQFF
TRBV9	TRBJ1-4	.	once	TGTGCCAGCAGCGGCGGACAGTCTAATGAAAAACTGTTTTTT	CASSGGQSNEKLFF
TRBV28	TRBJ2-2	TRBD1	once	TGTGCCAGCAGCTTGGGACAGGGGGCCACCGGGGAGCTGTTTTTT	CASSLGQGATGELFF
TRBV28	TRBJ2-2	TRBD2	.	TGTGCCAGCAGTTTTAGCGGGTTCTACACCGGGGAGCTGTTTTTT	CASSFSGFYTGELFF
TRBV27	TRBJ1-5	TRBD1	.	TGTGCCAGCATCCTGGGATTGGGACAGGGGAAAAATCAGCCCCAGCATTTT	CASILGLGQGKNQPQHF
TRBV5-1	TRBJ2-1	.	once	TGCGCCAGCAGCTTGCTACCGGCCTTTGCCAATGAGCAGTTCTTC	CASSLLPAFANEQFF
TRBV27	TRBJ2-1	.	.	TGTGCCAGCAGTTCTGCGACAGCCTACAATGAGCAGTTCTTC	CASSSATAYNEQFF
TRBV2	TRBJ1-2	TRBD1	.	TGTGCCAGCGCTAACTCCGACAGGGGCTATGGCTACACCTTC	CASANSDRGYGYTF
TRBV27	TRBJ1-4	.	.	TGTGCCAGCAGTTTCCAGGGCCCTGAAAAACTGTTTTTT	CASSFQGPEKLFF
TRBV5-1	TRBJ2-1	TRBD1	.	TGCGCCAGCAGCTTGGAAGGGGGCGATGAGCAGTTCTTC	CASSLEGGDEQFF
TRBV15	TRBJ1-5	.	.	TGTGCCACCAGCAGAGATAATCAGCCCCAGCATTTT	CATSRDNQPQHF
TRBV7-8	TRBJ1-2	.	.	TGTGCCAGCAGCACCCCGGGACGAGGAATCGCCAACTATGGCTACACCTTC	CASSTPGRGIANYGYTF
TRBV2	TRBJ1-3	.	.	TGTGCCAGTATCTCTGGAAACACCATATATTTT	CASISGNTIYF
TRBV9	TRBJ2-1	TRBD2	.	TGTGCCAGCAGCGATAATTCCGGGACTAGCGGGAGTGGTACCGTCGGAGATGAGCAGTTCTTC	CASSDNSGTSGSGTVGDEQFF
TRBV19	TRBJ2-1	.	.	TGTGCCAGTAGTGTCGCAGGCCGCTACAATGAGCAGTTCTTC	CASSVAGRYNEQFF
TRBV11-2	TRBJ1-2	.	.	TGTGCCAGCAGCTTTCATGGTCTCGGGAAAGGCTACACCTTC	CASSFHGLGKGYTF
TRBV7-9	TRBJ2-1	.	.	TGTGCCAGCAGCCCCAATGAGCAGTTCTTC	CASSPNEQFF
TRBV10-3	TRBJ2-1	.	.	TGTGCCATCACTGAGGGAGTACAGCCTGACAATGAGCAGTTCTTC	CAITEGVQPDNEQFF
TRBV4-1	TRBJ2-3	TRBD1	.	TGCGCCAGCAGCCCCCTCGGGACAGGGTGGGTCGATACGCAGTATTTT	CASSPLGTGWVDTQYF